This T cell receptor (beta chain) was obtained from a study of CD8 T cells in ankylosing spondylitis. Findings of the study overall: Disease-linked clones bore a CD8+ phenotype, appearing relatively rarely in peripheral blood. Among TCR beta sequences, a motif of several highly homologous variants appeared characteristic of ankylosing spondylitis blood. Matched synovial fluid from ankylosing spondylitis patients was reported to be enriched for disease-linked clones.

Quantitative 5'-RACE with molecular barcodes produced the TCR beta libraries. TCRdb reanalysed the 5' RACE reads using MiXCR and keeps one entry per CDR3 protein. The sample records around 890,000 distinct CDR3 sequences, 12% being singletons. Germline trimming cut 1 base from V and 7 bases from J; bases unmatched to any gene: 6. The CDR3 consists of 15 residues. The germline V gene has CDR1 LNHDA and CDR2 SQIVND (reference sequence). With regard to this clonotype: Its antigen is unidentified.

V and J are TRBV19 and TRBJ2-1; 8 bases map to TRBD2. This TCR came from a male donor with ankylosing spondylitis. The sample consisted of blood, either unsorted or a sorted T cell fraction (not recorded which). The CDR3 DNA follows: TGTGCCAGTAGTATAGGGAGTAGCGGGACGAATGAGCAGTTCTTC. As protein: CASSIGSSGTNEQFF.